The 24 T cell receptor beta chains below were found in one sample sequenced in a study of Graves' ophthalmopathy and Graves' hyperthyroidism. RNA transcripts yielded amplified TCR beta CDR3 regions. HTBI primers served in a first-round RT-PCR, which a second-round multiplex PCR followed. TCRdb independently ran MiXCR on the multiplex PCR reads; one entry per CDR3 protein. The table lists about 620,000 distinct CDR3 sequences, around a fifth of them singletons, with about 6.6% in the top ten. The sample was peripheral blood. The receptors derive from a young woman with stable Graves' hyperthyroidism. Some clones in this sample may be carry-over from other donors' samples.

This rearrangement joins TRBV5-6 to TRBJ2-7; tentatively, D is TRBD1 (5 bases). CDR1 and CDR2 (germline): SGHDT, YYEEEE. V lost 4 bases to trimming and J lost 6 bases, with 11 bases between them. The CDR3 consists of 12 residues. CDR3 region: CASSLGQLEQYF. The DNA of the CDR3 is TGTGCCAGCAGCCTGGGGCAACTCGAGCAGTACTTC.

There are many counts of this clonotype. V and J are TRBV7-2 and TRBJ2-5; 7 nucleotides agree with TRBD1. Germline values: CDR1 SGHTA, CDR2 FQGNSA. V shed 5 bases and J 1 base; nucleotides not matched to a gene: 4. CDR3 size: 14 residues. CDR3 in DNA: TGTGCCAGCAGCCTCGACAGGGTCCAAGAGACCCAGTACTTC. It specifies CASSLDRVQETQYF.

This clonotype showed up many times. The V gene is TRBV6-1, the J gene TRBJ2-7; 7 bases are shared with TRBD1. The CDR3 spans 13 residues. Germline V CDR1 and CDR2: MNHNS, SASEGT. V dropped 5 bases and J dropped 7; count of bases not matched to a gene: 8. Written as DNA, the CDR3 is TGTGCCAGCAGTCCACCGACAGGGCAAGAGCAGTACTTC. Its translation: CASSPPTGQEQYF.

The J gene is TRBJ2-7, the V gene TRBV6-5; D ambiguous. The CDR3 is 16 residues long. The germline CDR1 and CDR2 sequences are MNHEY and SVGAGI. The V gene lost 0 bases and the J gene lost 0 bases, with 12 bases spanning the gap. The CDR3 bases are TGTGCCAGCAGTTACTCGATAGCCAGCTTCTCCTACGAGCAGTACTTC. Translating gives CASSYSIASFSYEQYF.

This clonotype has a count of ten or more. The J gene is TRBJ2-7, the V gene TRBV20-1, with 10 bases matching TRBD2. Germline V CDR1 and CDR2: DFQATT, SNEGSKA (reference sequence). V was pared by 0 bases and J by 6 bases, with 5 bases of the junction left unmatched. This CDR3 has 14 amino acids. The CDR3 DNA follows: TGCAGTGCTAGAGAGGGAATAGCGGGAGGCGAGCAGTACTTC. Protein: CSAREGIAGGEQYF.

This rearrangement joins TRBV6-1 to TRBJ2-7; D call uncertain. This CDR3 has 14 residues. The V end was cut by 4 bases, the J end by 4 bases, with 14 bases between. Germline V gives CDR1 MNHNS, CDR2 SASEGT. The CDR3 region is CASSGATLRYEQYF. DNA of the CDR3: TGTGCCAGCAGTGGGGCAACGTTAAGGTACGAGCAGTACTTC.

This clonotype has at least ten counts. The chain is built from TRBV11-1 and TRBJ1-1; 8 bases fit TRBD1. V lost 4 bases and J lost 1; bases outside the gene matches: 8. CDR1 and CDR2 from the germline V gene are SGHAT and FQDESV (reference sequence). There are 16 residues in the CDR3. The CDR3 bases are TGTGCCAGCAGCTCGCCCTCGACAGGGGAGAACACTGAAGCTTTCTTT. Protein: CASSSPSTGENTEAFF. Looking up the rest from reference TRBV11-1 and TRBJ1-1 gives the full variable domain: EAEVAQSPRYKITEKSQAVAFWCDPISGHATLYWYRQILGQGPELLVQFQDESVVDDSQLPKDRFSAERLKGVDSTLKIQPAELGDSAMYLCASSSPSTGENTEAFFGQGTRLTVV.

The rearrangement links TRBV6-1 to TRBJ1-1; TRBD1 matches at 8 bases. The CDR3 spans 14 residues. Germline V lookup: CDR1 MNHNS, CDR2 SASEGT. The trim removed 2 bases at V and 3 bases at J, leaving 2 bases unmatched. The CDR3 DNA reads as TGTGCCAGCAGTGAAAGGACAGGGCACACTGAAGCTTTCTTT. It codes for CASSERTGHTEAFF.

This clonotype was found a few times. The rearrangement joins TRBV9 to TRBJ1-1; TRBD1 might be the D (5 bases). Germline loops: CDR1 SGDLS, CDR2 YYNGEE. The CDR3 has 15 amino acids. The V end lost 0 bases, the J end lost 1 base, and 10 bases lay between the germline ends. The DNA of the CDR3 is TGTGCCAGCAGCGTAGCTAGGGGCCCGAACACTGAAGCTTTCTTT. Protein product: CASSVARGPNTEAFF.

This clonotype was counted many times. The CDR3 spells CASSVLRGAQETQYF. The CDR3 DNA is TGTGCCAGCAGCGTATTGCGGGGGGCCCAAGAGACCCAGTACTTC. The chain joins TRBV7-2 to TRBJ2-5; 8 bases fit TRBD2. The CDR3 is 15 residues long. J was trimmed by 1 base and V by 5 bases; bases with no gene match: 6. The germline gives CDR1 SGHTA, CDR2 FQGNSA. The whole variable domain, remainder taken from reference TRBV7-2 and TRBJ2-5, is GAGVSQSPSNKVTEKGKDVELRCDPISGHTALYWYRQSLGQGLEFLIYFQGNSAPDKSGLPSDRFSAERTGGSVSTLTIQRTQQEDSAVYLCASSVLRGAQETQYFGPGTRLLVL.

The chain employs TRBV12-3 or TRBV12-4 and TRBJ2-7; D possibly corresponds to TRBD2 (5 bases). The CDR3 is 14 amino acids. Trimming left V 4 bases short and J 5 bases short, with 15 bases between. CDR3 coding DNA: TGTGCCAGCAGTTCCCCCGGGTCGGGAAACGAGCAGTACTTC. This encodes CASSSPGSGNEQYF.

Points on this clonotype: A much larger clone is a single base away; this may be a read error. This chain links TRBV6-2 or TRBV6-3 with TRBJ1-2, with D possibly being TRBD1 (5 bases). The V and J ends lost 6 bases and 2 bases respectively, with 10 bases between them. Germline CDR1 MNHEY, CDR2 SVGEGT. This CDR3 region has 13 residues. CDR3 sequence: CASRRDLNYGYTF. The CDR3 DNA follows: TGTGCCAGCAGACGGGACTTGAACTATGGCTACACCTTC.

This clonotype was counted many times. The chain links TRBV12-3 or TRBV12-4 to TRBJ1-5; weak D call: TRBD1 (6 bases). V gave up 3 bases and J gave up 3 bases, with 9 bases separating them. There are 14 residues in the CDR3. The CDR3 DNA follows: TGTGCCAGCAGTTTTAGGACAGCCAATCAGCCCCAGCATTTT. Residues: CASSFRTANQPQHF.

This clonotype showed up just a few times. The chain joins TRBV15 to TRBJ2-5; TRBD2 aligns across 8 bases. CDR1 and CDR2 from the germline V gene are LNHNV and YYDKDF (reference sequence). J was trimmed by 4 bases and V by 5 bases; bases with no gene match: 12. The CDR3 has 16 residues. The CDR3 DNA reads as TGTGCCACCAGCTATGGAAGCGGGGGAATAGGAGAGACCCAGTACTTC. Translated: CATSYGSGGIGETQYF.

This clonotype has more than one count but fewer than ten. This chain joins TRBV5-1 and TRBJ2-2, with D maybe TRBD1 (5 bases). CDR1 and CDR2 (germline): SGHRS, YFSETQ. This CDR3 comprises 14 residues. V was clipped by 3 bases and J by 2 bases, with 8 bases between them. The DNA for the CDR3 is TGCGCCAGCAGCTCGAGGACAAACACCGGGGAGCTGTTTTTT. Its protein product is CASSSRTNTGELFF.

This clonotype was counted at least ten times. This sequence joins TRBV10-3 and TRBJ1-1; D uncertain. This CDR3 has 15 residues. Per the germline V gene, CDR1 is ENHRY and CDR2 is SYGVKD. Trimming took 6 bases from V and 2 from J, leaving 16 bases between them. The CDR3 protein is CAISSTRHSNTEAFF. The CDR3 bases are TGTGCCATCAGCAGTACCCGACATTCTAACACTGAAGCTTTCTTT.

In its sample, this clonotype was seen many times. The rearrangement uses TRBV10-3 and TRBJ1-1; D perhaps matches TRBD1 (6 bases). Germline values: CDR1 ENHRY, CDR2 SYGVKD. The CDR3 has 12 residues. V was clipped by 7 bases and J by 3 bases, with 9 bases between them. The CDR3 nucleotides read TGTGCCATCAAAGCAGGGGACACTGAAGCTTTCTTT. Residues: CAIKAGDTEAFF.

There are many counts of this clonotype. The chain has TRBV28 and TRBJ2-1; TRBD2 aligns across 10 bases. This CDR3 is built from 15 residues. The V gene's germline CDR1 is MDHEN and CDR2 SYDVKM. The ends lost 5 bases at V and 4 bases at J; junction bases unmatched: 5. The CDR3 coding sequence is TGTGCCAGCAGTAATAGCGGGAGGAGTTACAATGAGCAGTTCTTC. Its translation: CASSNSGRSYNEQFF.

V and J are TRBV7-2 and TRBJ2-7, with D hard to call. Trimming took 3 bases from V and 4 from J, leaving 10 bases between them. The germline V gene has CDR1 SGHTA and CDR2 FQGNSA. CDR3 size: 13 residues. The CDR3 sequence is CASSFNYRYEQYF. The CDR3 DNA reads TGTGCCAGCAGCTTCAATTATAGATACGAGCAGTACTTC.

This chain connects TRBV5-1 to TRBJ2-2; D possibly matches TRBD1 or TRBD2 (5 bases each). CDR3 length: 15 residues. Germline CDR1 is SGHRS and CDR2 is YFSETQ. V was clipped by 4 bases and J by 0 bases, with 10 bases between them. The CDR3, as DNA: TGCGCCAGCAGCGACGGGGCGGCGAACACCGGGGAGCTGTTTTTT. Amino acid sequence: CASSDGAANTGELFF. The whole variable domain, remainder taken from reference TRBV5-1 and TRBJ2-2, is KAGVTQTPRYLIKTRGQQVTLSCSPISGHRSVSWYQQTPGQGLQFLFEYFSETQRNKGNFPGRFSGRQFSNSRSEMNVSTLELGDSALYLCASSDGAANTGELFFGEGSRLTVL.

The chain uses TRBV12-3 or TRBV12-4 and TRBJ1-1; D gene unclear. The V and J ends lost 5 bases and 0 bases respectively, with 10 bases between them. The CDR3 is 14 amino acids. CDR3 sequence: CASSESTVNTEAFF. As DNA, the CDR3 is TGTGCCAGCAGTGAATCAACGGTGAACACTGAAGCTTTCTTT.

This clonotype was counted only a few times. The rearrangement joins TRBV4-1 to TRBJ2-7; TRBD2 agrees at 10 bases. Losses at the gene ends were 0 bases for V and 9 bases for J; bases not matched to a gene: 8. The CDR3 length is 15 residues. CDR1 and CDR2 (germline): MGHRA, YSYEKL. CDR3 residues: CASSQEIAGGSLQYF. In DNA, the CDR3 is TGCGCCAGCAGCCAAGAGATAGCGGGGGGTTCGTTGCAGTACTTC.

This clonotype occurred many times. This chain connects TRBV2 to TRBJ2-2; 13 nucleotides agree with TRBD2. Germline V gives CDR1 SNHLY, CDR2 FYNNEI. The CDR3 consists of 15 residues. V lost 6 bases, J lost 5 bases, and 3 bases stayed unmatched. CDR3 amino acids: CASSGLAGATGELFF. The CDR3 DNA reads TGTGCCAGCAGCGGACTAGCGGGAGCAACCGGGGAGCTGTTTTTT.

This clonotype was counted between two and nine times. A much larger clonotype is one base distant, so this may be a read error. The chain is built from TRBV5-1 and TRBJ2-5; maybe TRBD1 (5 bases). Germline lookup yields CDR1 SGHRS and CDR2 YFSETQ. This CDR3 comprises 16 residues. V was clipped by 0 bases and J by 6 bases, with 18 bases between them. CDR3 nucleotides: TGCGCCAGCAGCTTGGCCGAAGGGGCAGGGCGACAGACCCAGTACTTC. Its protein product is CASSLAEGAGRQTQYF.